The table lists the clone carrying this T cell receptor (beta chain) with a few counts. Its matching antigen is unknown. Germline CDR1 LGHDT, CDR2 YNNKEL (reference sequence). The CDR3 loop spans 16 amino acids. Between the trimmed V and J ends, which lost 1 base and 1 base, there was a span of 14 bases. The record originates from a study of identical twins. Whole-study findings and limits: Carriage of fewer insertions was seen in abundant cord blood beta clonotypes, whereas memory repertoires showed none.

MiXCR, run by TCRdb on the 5' RACE reads, gives a single entry per CDR3 protein. The sample holds about 500,000 distinct CDR3 sequences, over 11% seen once. This same sample was also taken into another study, of yellow fever vaccine responses in identical twins.

The TCR originated in a woman between 18 and 29 years old in good health. The J gene is TRBJ2-7, the V gene TRBV3-1; D call uncertain. Sample: CD4+ T cells sorted from blood. The CDR3 nucleotides read TGTGCCAGCAGCCAAGGGTCGGGCCTAGGTTCCTACGAGCAGTACTTC. Its translation: CASSQGSGLGSYEQYF.